The T cell receptor (beta chain) described here comes from a study of technical replicates of blood from a few donors. The assay was immunoSEQ multiplex PCR, and TCRdb's table has in-frame clones only and misses some. Among about 72,000 clones listed, nearly 97% were seen once. V was pared by 3 bases and J by 3 bases, with 14 bases between. Looked up from germline, CDR1 is SGHNT and CDR2 is YENEEA. CDR3 size: 15 residues. This sequence was found in a human donor in good health. The specimen was T cells isolated from PBMCs. The J gene is TRBJ1-1, the V gene TRBV11-3, with D unresolved. CDR3 in DNA: TGTGCCAGCAGCTTCGGAAGCGGGGAGCACACTGAAGCTTTCTTT. Protein: CASSFGSGEHTEAFF.